Each of the 2 T cell receptor beta chains below was sequenced from the same sample in a study of shared clonotypes between healthy human individuals. The repertoire was sequenced with immunoSEQ multiplex PCR; TCRdb's copy has only in-frame clones and lacks some. This sample yields 2 million to 2.5 million clones, of which approximately 94% are seen a single time; roughly 0.13% belongs to the top ten. The source material was naive CD4+ T cells sorted from blood. Subset of the sample: CD45RA+ positively selected. These receptors all stem from a man aged 18 to 29 in good health.

V is TRBV7-2 and J is TRBJ1-2, with D uncertain. V was clipped by 5 bases and J by 9 bases, with 19 bases between them. In germline, CDR1 is SGHTA, CDR2 FQGNSA. The CDR3 length is 14 residues. The CDR3 protein is CASSRYDAEASYTF. The CDR3 DNA follows: TGTGCCAGCAGCAGATACGATGCAGAGGCGAGCTACACCTTC.

The V gene is TRBV11-2, the J gene TRBJ1-6; 8 bases fit TRBD1. V shed 3 bases and J 7 bases; nucleotides not matched to a gene: 8. CDR3 length equals 16 residues. Germline V gene sequence: CDR1 SGHAT, CDR2 FQNNGV. The DNA of the CDR3 is TGTGCCAGCAGCTTGGACAGGGAAGTGGGAAATTCACCCCTCCACTTT. Protein product: CASSLDREVGNSPLHF.